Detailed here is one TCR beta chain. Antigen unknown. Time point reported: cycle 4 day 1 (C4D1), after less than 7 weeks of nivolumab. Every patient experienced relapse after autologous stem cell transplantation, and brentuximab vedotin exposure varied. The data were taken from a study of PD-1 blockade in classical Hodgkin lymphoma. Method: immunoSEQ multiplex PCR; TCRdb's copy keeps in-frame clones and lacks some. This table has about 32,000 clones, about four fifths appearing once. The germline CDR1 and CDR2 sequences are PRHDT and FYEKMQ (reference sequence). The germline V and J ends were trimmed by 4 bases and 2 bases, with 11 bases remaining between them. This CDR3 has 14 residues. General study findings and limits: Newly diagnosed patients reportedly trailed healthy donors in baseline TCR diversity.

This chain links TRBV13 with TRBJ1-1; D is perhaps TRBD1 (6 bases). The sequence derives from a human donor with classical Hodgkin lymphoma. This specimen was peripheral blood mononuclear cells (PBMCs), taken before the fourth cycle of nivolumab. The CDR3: CASSSRGANTEAFF. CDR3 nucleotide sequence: TGTGCCAGCAGCTCCCGGGGGGCCAACACTGAAGCTTTCTTT.